The clone carrying this T cell receptor (beta chain) was found a few times. The sample comes from a study of molecular identifiers for immune sequencing clone quantification. TCRdb re-called the PCR reads through MiXCR, storing one row per CDR3 protein. The table records around 480,000 distinct CDR3 sequences, roughly 23% of them present only once. The CDR3 extends over 15 amino acids. Germline V gives CDR1 SGHTA, CDR2 FQGTGA. Trimming cost V 3 bases and J 5 bases, with 15 bases left between them. The rearrangement uses TRBV7-3 and TRBJ2-3; D perhaps matches TRBD2 (5 bases). What was sequenced was naive CD8+ T cells from blood, with Jurkat cell RNA spiked in. The sample's subset: FACS-sorted CD8+CD4-CCR7+CD45RA+ naive T cells. The TCR was taken from a human donor in good health. Some libraries in this study had Jurkat cell RNA spiked in. The CDR3 protein is CASSLGAEAGDTQYF. The DNA for the CDR3 is TGTGCCAGCAGCTTGGGCGCGGAGGCTGGAGATACGCAGTATTTT.